These 17 T cell receptor beta chains originate from one sample sequenced in a study of PD-1 blockade in classical Hodgkin lymphoma. The protocol was immunoSEQ multiplex PCR, while the TCRdb copy is restricted to in-frame clones and leaves out a portion. The sample has 100,000 or so clones, approximately 94% seen once. Time point meaning: cycle 4 day 1 (C4D1), after 6 weeks of nivolumab. Each patient's relapse followed autologous stem cell transplantation, and brentuximab vedotin exposure varied. The starting material was peripheral blood mononuclear cells (PBMCs), obtained before the fourth cycle of nivolumab. All receptors derive from a human donor with classical Hodgkin lymphoma.

A note on this clone: The junction shows a germline mismatch at one end, possibly a read error. The rearrangement uses TRBV30 and TRBJ1-4; tentatively, D is TRBD1 (6 bases). The CDR3 runs 16 residues. Germline-derived CDR1 and CDR2 are GTSNPN and SVGIG (reference sequence). CDR3 region: CAWSVLSSRGYEKLFF. The CDR3 region has the DNA TGTGCCTGGAGTGTATTAAGTTCCAGGGGTTATGAGAAACTGTTTTTT.

The rearrangement joins TRBV9 to TRBJ2-3; D may be TRBD2 (6 bases). CDR1 SGDLS and CDR2 YYNGEE come from the germline V gene. This CDR3 has 18 residues. V shed 3 bases and J shed 4 bases, with 24 bases lying between them. CDR3 coding DNA: TGTGCCAGCAGCGACCGCCGGGACTTTAATTTAGCACCAGATACGCAGTATTTT. This sequence encodes CASSDRRDFNLAPDTQYF.

This chain links TRBV27 with TRBJ1-1; tentative D call: TRBD1 (6 bases). The CDR3 is made up of 17 amino acids. Germline lookup yields CDR1 MNHEY and CDR2 SMNVEV (reference sequence). With 5 bases removed from V and 3 bases from J, the gap between germline ends came to 22 bases. DNA of the CDR3: TGTGCCAGCAGTCCCCAGACAGGCGGGGGGATTTACACTGAAGCTTTCTTT. This translates into CASSPQTGGGIYTEAFF.

J is TRBJ2-1 and V is TRBV11-1, with 9 bases fitting TRBD1. The CDR3 consists of 17 residues. V dropped 5 bases and J dropped 2; count of bases not matched to a gene: 10. Germline-derived CDR1 and CDR2 are SGHAT and FQDESV (reference sequence). The CDR3, as DNA: TGTGCCAGCAGCCTAGATACAGGGGGCCCGGCCTACAATGAGCAGTTCTTC. Translating gives CASSLDTGGPAYNEQFF. The full variable domain, with the rest looked up from reference TRBV11-1 and TRBJ2-1, is EAEVAQSPRYKITEKSQAVAFWCDPISGHATLYWYRQILGQGPELLVQFQDESVVDDSQLPKDRFSAERLKGVDSTLKIQPAELGDSAMYLCASSLDTGGPAYNEQFFGPGTRLTVL.

The chain is built from TRBV28 and TRBJ2-5, with a tentative D call TRBD2 (6 bases). Trimming stripped 7 bases from V and 1 base from J, with 16 bases between. In germline, CDR1 is MDHEN, CDR2 SYDVKM. This CDR3 has 15 residues. CDR3 sequence: CASKMAGRPQETQYF. Written as DNA, the CDR3 is TGTGCCAGCAAAATGGCAGGGAGGCCCCAAGAGACCCAGTACTTC.

CDR3 DNA sequence: TGCGCCAGCAGCCAAGGAGGGGGTACTGATAGTTTCGCCGGGGAGCTGTTTTTT. This translates into CASSQGGGTDSFAGELFF. This chain connects TRBV4-1 to TRBJ2-2, with D possibly TRBD1 on 6 matching bases. V shed 1 base and J shed 6 bases, with 21 bases lying between them. Germline loops: CDR1 MGHRA, CDR2 YSYEKL. CDR3 length: 18 amino acids.

V and J are TRBV7-3 and TRBJ2-3; D remains ambiguous. Germline-derived CDR1 and CDR2 are SGHTA and FQGTGA. V shed 2 bases and J shed 5 bases, with 11 bases lying between them. This CDR3 has 14 amino acids. CDR3 sequence reads: CASSLAARGDTQYF. CDR3 nucleotide sequence: TGTGCCAGCAGCTTAGCGGCACGAGGAGATACGCAGTATTTT. The full variable domain, completed using reference TRBV7-3 and TRBJ2-3, is GAGVSQTPSNKVTEKGKYVELRCDPISGHTALYWYRQSLGQGPEFLIYFQGTGAADDSGLPNDRFFAVRPEGSVSTLKIQRTERGDSAVYLCASSLAARGDTQYFGPGTRLTVL.

The J gene is TRBJ2-2, the V gene TRBV18; D call uncertain. The ends were cut back, 3 bases at V and 1 base at J, with 9 bases in the middle. Germline-derived CDR1 and CDR2 are KGHSH and LQKENI. The CDR3 extends over 15 amino acids. The CDR3 coding sequence is TGTGCCAGCTCACCGCCAGCCCGGAACACCGGGGAGCTGTTTTTT. It specifies CASSPPARNTGELFF.

This chain joins TRBV27 and TRBJ2-7; tentatively, D is TRBD2 (6 bases). Germline V gene lookup returns CDR1 MNHEY and CDR2 SMNVEV (reference sequence). This CDR3 has 14 amino acids. Trimming left V 5 bases short and J 2 bases short, with 13 bases between. CDR3 region: CASSRLEETYEQYF. The CDR3 DNA reads as TGTGCCAGCAGTCGACTAGAGGAGACCTACGAGCAGTACTTC.

The chain employs TRBV27 and TRBJ2-5; D gene uncertain. The CDR3 sequence is 13 residues long. V was trimmed by 2 bases and J by 2 bases, leaving 6 bases between them. Per the germline V gene, CDR1 is MNHEY and CDR2 is SMNVEV (reference sequence). CDR3 residues: CASSLTRQETQYF. In nucleotides, the CDR3 is TGTGCCAGCAGTTTAACGCGGCAAGAGACCCAGTACTTC.

The chain couples TRBV10-3 to TRBJ2-3; D unresolved. CDR1 and CDR2 from the germline V gene are ENHRY and SYGVKD. V was cut by 4 bases and J by 5 bases, with 7 bases left in between. CDR3 length: 12 amino acids. CDR3 in amino acids: CAISANLDTQYF. In DNA form, the CDR3 reads TGTGCCATCAGTGCAAATTTAGATACGCAGTATTTT.

This rearrangement joins TRBV6-6 to TRBJ1-5; D gene ambiguous. Trimming removed 6 bases at V and 1 base at J, with 10 bases between. The CDR3 has 14 amino acids. Germline V gene data show CDR1 as MNHNY and CDR2 as SVGAGI (reference sequence). This CDR3 reads CASRTGQSNQPQHF. CDR3 nucleotides: TGTGCCAGCAGGACCGGTCAGAGCAATCAGCCCCAGCATTTT.

V and J are TRBV27 and TRBJ2-1, with D hard to call. V was cut by 3 bases and J by 6 bases, with 9 bases left in between. Germline CDR1 and CDR2: MNHEY and SMNVEV (reference sequence). This CDR3 is 13 amino acids long. As DNA, the CDR3 is TGTGCCAGCAGTTTGGGGTTGGCCAATGAGCAGTTCTTC. Translating it yields CASSLGLANEQFF.

V is TRBV7-2 and J is TRBJ2-1, with a weak D call TRBD1 (6 bases). Trimming took 5 bases from V and 15 from J, leaving 17 bases between them. Germline V CDR1 and CDR2: SGHTA, FQGNSA. The CDR3 totals 12 residues. CDR3 in DNA: TGTGCCAGCAGCATGACAGGCCCTGGCCGGTTCTTC. As protein: CASSMTGPGRFF. Full variable domain (missing parts from reference TRBV7-2 and TRBJ2-1): GAGVSQSPSNKVTEKGKDVELRCDPISGHTALYWYRQSLGQGLEFLIYFQGNSAPDKSGLPSDRFSAERTGGSVSTLTIQRTQQEDSAVYLCASSMTGPGRFFGPGTRLTVL.

This sequence joins TRBV4-2 and TRBJ2-5; TRBD2 agrees at 8 bases. This CDR3 comprises 17 residues. Germline CDR1 LGHNA, CDR2 YNFKEQ. J was trimmed by 3 bases and V by 3 bases; bases with no gene match: 12. The CDR3, as DNA: TGTGCCAGCAGCCATCGGACAGAAGGGACTAGAGAAGAGACCCAGTACTTC. Protein sequence: CASSHRTEGTREETQYF.

The V call is TRBV11-3, the J call TRBJ2-2; TRBD2 aligns across 9 bases. Germline loops: CDR1 SGHNT, CDR2 YENEEA. There are 17 residues in the CDR3. J was trimmed by 1 base and V by 4 bases; bases with no gene match: 7. The DNA of the CDR3 is TGTGCCAGCAGCTCCCCTCTTAGCGGGAGGAACACCGGGGAGCTGTTTTTT. This translates into CASSSPLSGRNTGELFF.

The V call is TRBV7-9, the J call TRBJ2-6, with 7 bases aligning to TRBD1. Looked up from germline, CDR1 is SEHNR and CDR2 is FQNEAQ (reference sequence). The CDR3 contains 17 residues. J gave up 0 bases and V 3 bases, and 5 bases lay outside the gene matches. CDR3 sequence: CASSLGQTSSGANVLTF. The CDR3 region has the DNA TGTGCCAGCAGCTTGGGACAGACCAGCTCTGGGGCCAACGTCCTGACTTTC.